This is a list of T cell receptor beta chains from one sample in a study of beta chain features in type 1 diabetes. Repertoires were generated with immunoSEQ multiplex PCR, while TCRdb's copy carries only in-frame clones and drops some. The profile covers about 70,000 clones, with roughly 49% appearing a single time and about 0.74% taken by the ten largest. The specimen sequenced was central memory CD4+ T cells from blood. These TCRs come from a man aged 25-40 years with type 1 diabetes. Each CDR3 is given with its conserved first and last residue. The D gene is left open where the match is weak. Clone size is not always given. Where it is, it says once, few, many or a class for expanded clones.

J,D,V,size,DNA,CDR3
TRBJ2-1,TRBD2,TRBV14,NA,TGTGCCAGCAGCCGCTATGGGACTAGTTACAATGAGCAGTTCTTC,CASSRYGTSYNEQFF
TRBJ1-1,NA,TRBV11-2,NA,TGTGCCAGCAGCCCGTTTGAGCCAAAGAACACTGAAGCTTTCTTT,CASSPFEPKNTEAFF
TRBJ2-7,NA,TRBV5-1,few,TGCGCCAGCAGCTTGAACCAGGCCTACGAGCAGTACTTC,CASSLNQAYEQYF
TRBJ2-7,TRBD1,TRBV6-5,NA,TGTGCCAGCAGTGCCACCGGGACAGGGGTCTTCGAGCAGTACTTC,CASSATGTGVFEQYF
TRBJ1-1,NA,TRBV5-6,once,TGTGCCAGCAGCTGGGGGAATACCGGGACACTGGGCACTGAAGCTTTCTTT,CASSWGNTGTLGTEAFF
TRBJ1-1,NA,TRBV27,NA,TGTGCCAGCAGCCTCGGCGGGGGGCCCCGACACACTGAAGCTTTCTTT,CASSLGGGPRHTEAFF
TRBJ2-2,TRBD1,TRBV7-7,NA,TGTGCTAGCAGCTCCGGACAGGGTACCACCGGGGAGCTGTTTTTT,CASSSGQGTTGELFF
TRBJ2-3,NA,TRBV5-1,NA,TGCGCCAGCAGCGTGAACCCGGGGTCCACAGATACGCAGTATTTT,CASSVNPGSTDTQYF
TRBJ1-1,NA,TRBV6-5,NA,TGTGCCAGCAGTCGCTCGGGGTGGAACACTGAAGCTTTCTTT,CASSRSGWNTEAFF
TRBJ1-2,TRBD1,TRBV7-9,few,TGTGCCAGCAGCCAAGCAGGGGGCTATGGCTACACCTTC,CASSQAGGYGYTF
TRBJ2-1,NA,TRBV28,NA,TGTGCCAGCAGCGATCAGAAACTAGGAGGCAATGAGCAGTTCTTC,CASSDQKLGGNEQFF
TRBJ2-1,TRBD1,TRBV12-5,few,TGTGCTAGTGGTAAGGACAGGGACAATGAGCAGTTCTTC,CASGKDRDNEQFF
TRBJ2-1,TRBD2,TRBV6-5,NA,TGTGCCAGCAGTTACTGGGCGGGAGCTGGGGTCAATGAGCAGTTCTTC,CASSYWAGAGVNEQFF
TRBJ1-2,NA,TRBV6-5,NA,TGTGCCAGCAGTTACTCGGGGGGAGGCTACACCTTC,CASSYSGGGYTF
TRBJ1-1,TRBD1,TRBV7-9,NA,TGTGCCAGCAGCTCAGGGGGTTTCGCGAAGGGTGAAGCTTTCTTT,CASSSGGFAKGEAFF
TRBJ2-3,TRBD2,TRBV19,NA,TGTGCCAGTAGCACACGGGAGGGGGCAGATACGCAGTATTTT,CASSTREGADTQYF
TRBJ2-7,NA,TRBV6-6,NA,TGTGCCAGCAGTGTAAACCGAGGGAACCACGAGCAGTACTTC,CASSVNRGNHEQYF
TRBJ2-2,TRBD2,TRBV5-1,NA,TGCGCCAGCAGCTTGAGCGGGACCCCCGATCGGGTCGGGGAGCTGTTTTTT,CASSLSGTPDRVGELFF
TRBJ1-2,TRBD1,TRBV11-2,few,TGTGCCAGCAGCCACCGGGACAGGGTTTTCGGCTACACCTTC,CASSHRDRVFGYTF
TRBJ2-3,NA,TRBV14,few,TGTGCCAGCAGCCAAGAGCGGCAGGGTACGCAGTATTTT,CASSQERQGTQYF
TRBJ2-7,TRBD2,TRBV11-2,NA,TGTGCCAGCAGCGTACCCCTAGCGGGGGATTACGAGCAGTACTTC,CASSVPLAGDYEQYF
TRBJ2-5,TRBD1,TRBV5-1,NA,TGCGCCAGCAGCGCCGCCGGGACAGGGGGCTTGGAGACCCAGTACTTC,CASSAAGTGGLETQYF
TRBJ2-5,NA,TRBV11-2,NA,TGTGCCAGCAGCTTAGATCAGGCGCACCAAGAGACCCAGTACTTC,CASSLDQAHQETQYF
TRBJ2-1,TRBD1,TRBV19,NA,TGTGCCAGTAGTATCGGGACAGGGGGAAATGAGCAGTTCTTC,CASSIGTGGNEQFF
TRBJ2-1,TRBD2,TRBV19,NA,TGTGCCAGTAGTATTGAAGCGGGAGACCTTTATTATGAGCAGTTCTTC,CASSIEAGDLYYEQFF
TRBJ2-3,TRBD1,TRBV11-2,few,TGTGCCAGCAGCTCCTACCGGGGACAGGGGTTATCAGATACGCAGTATTTT,CASSSYRGQGLSDTQYF
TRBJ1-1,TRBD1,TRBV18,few,TGTGCCAGCTCACCACAGGGACAGGAGAACACTGAAGCTTTCTTT,CASSPQGQENTEAFF
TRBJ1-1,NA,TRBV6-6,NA,TGTGCCAGCAGCCCCTGGGGGGAGACTGAAGCTTTCTTT,CASSPWGETEAFF
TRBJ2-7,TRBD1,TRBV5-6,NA,TGTGCCAGCAGCCGAAGACAGGGTCGGTACGAGCAGTACTTC,CASSRRQGRYEQYF
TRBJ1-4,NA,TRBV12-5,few,TGTGCTAGTGGTCCGGGACTGTCTAATGAAAAACTGTTTTTT,CASGPGLSNEKLFF
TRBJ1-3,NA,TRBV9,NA,TGTGCCAGCACGGGTTCGGGTGGAAACACCATATATTTT,CASTGSGGNTIYF
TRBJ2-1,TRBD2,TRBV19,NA,TGTGCCAGTAGTATTTCGGGACTAGCAGTCAATGAGCAGTTCTTC,CASSISGLAVNEQFF
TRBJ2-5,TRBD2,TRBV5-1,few,TGCGCCAGCAGCTTTACTAGCGGGCAAGAGACCCAGTACTTC,CASSFTSGQETQYF
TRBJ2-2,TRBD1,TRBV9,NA,TGTGCCAGCAGCCCTCGGACAGGGGCGAACACCGGGGAGCTATTTTTT,CASSPRTGANTGELFF
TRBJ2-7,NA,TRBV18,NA,TGTGCCAGCTCGCATGACATGGTGGCGATCTACGAGCAGTACTTC,CASSHDMVAIYEQYF
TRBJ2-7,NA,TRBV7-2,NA,TGTGCCAGCAGCCCCCCTTCTAGCTACGAGCAGTACTTC,CASSPPSSYEQYF
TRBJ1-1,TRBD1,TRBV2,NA,TGTGCCAGCGCTCCCAGGGGGAGGACTGAAGCTTTCTTT,CASAPRGRTEAFF
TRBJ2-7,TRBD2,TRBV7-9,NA,TGTGCCAGCAGCCCGGGAGGGCCCCATCACGAGCAGTACTTC,CASSPGGPHHEQYF
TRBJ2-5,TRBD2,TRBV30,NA,TGTGCCTGGAGTGTACCGACTAGCGGGGGGCAAGAGACCCAGTACTTC,CAWSVPTSGGQETQYF